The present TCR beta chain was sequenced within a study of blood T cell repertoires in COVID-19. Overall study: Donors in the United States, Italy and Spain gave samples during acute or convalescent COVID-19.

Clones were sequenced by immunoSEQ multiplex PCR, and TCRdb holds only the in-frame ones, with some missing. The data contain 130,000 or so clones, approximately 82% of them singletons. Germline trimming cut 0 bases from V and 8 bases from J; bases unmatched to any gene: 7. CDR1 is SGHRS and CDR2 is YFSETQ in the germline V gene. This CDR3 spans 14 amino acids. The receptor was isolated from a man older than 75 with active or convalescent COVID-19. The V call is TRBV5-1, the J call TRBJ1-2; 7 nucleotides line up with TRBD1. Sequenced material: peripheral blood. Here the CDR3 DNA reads TGCGCCAGCAGCTTGGACGGACAGGCGAGAGGCTACACCTTC. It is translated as CASSLDGQARGYTF. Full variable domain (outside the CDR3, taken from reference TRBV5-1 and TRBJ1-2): KAGVTQTPRYLIKTRGQQVTLSCSPISGHRSVSWYQQTPGQGLQFLFEYFSETQRNKGNFPGRFSGRQFSNSRSEMNVSTLELGDSALYLCASSLDGQARGYTFGSGTRLTVV.